What follows describes a single TCR beta chain. Its antigen is unknown. The sample originates from a study of blood T cells in healthy people across ages. Study-wide background: Roughly one uniquely barcoded beta molecule per two T cells was captured.

Whole-study findings and limits: Per million T cells, TCR beta diversity dropped about linearly as age rose.

Looked up from germline, CDR1 is MNHEY and CDR2 is SVGEGT. The CDR3 has 16 amino acids. J was trimmed by 6 bases and V by 5 bases; bases with no gene match: 10. Samples had at least 6.5 million PBMCs isolated from them. Next came a second PCR, run for about 7 to 11 cycles, which used a sample-barcoded 5' primer along with a J-beta primer mix. TCRdb reprocessed the 5' RACE reads via MiXCR and lists one record per CDR3 protein. Found here are about 900,000 distinct CDR3 sequences, 62% of them singletons; the top ten hold 25% to 35%. V is TRBV6-2 or TRBV6-3 and J is TRBJ2-3; 11 nucleotides match TRBD2. This receptor was obtained from a man aged 30 to 45 in good health. The specimen was blood. This CDR3 reads CASSDTLAGGPDTQYF. CDR3 DNA: TGTGCCAGCAGTGATACCTTAGCGGGGGGGCCTGATACGCAGTATTTT.